Sequencing of this TCR beta chain was carried out in a study of shared clonotypes between healthy human individuals. Whole-study findings and limits: Specimens sampled were limited to blood, with tissue repertoires likely differing. The low donor count limited represented genetic and exposure-history diversity. Sorted-subset sequencing was shown by rarefaction to be incomplete despite large depth.

Terminally differentiated effector memory CD45RA+ cells were excluded from the naive CD8 cells, which were CD45RO-negative and positively selected for CCR7. Details on this clone: As yet, its antigen is unknown.

The germline V gene has CDR1 MDHEN and CDR2 SYDVKM. The CDR3 runs to 14 residues. V was clipped by 7 bases and J by 1 base; unmatched bases: 5. Assay used: immunoSEQ multiplex PCR; TCRdb lists only in-frame clones, some missing. This sample has around 2,000,000 clones, with more than 85% found just once. This TCR was sampled from a man younger than 35 in good health. Some clones in this sample may be carry-over from other donors' samples. Sequencing was performed on naive CD8+ T cells from PBMCs. The J gene is TRBJ2-7, the V gene TRBV28, with 9 bases that match TRBD1. CDR3 bases: TGTGCCAGCACCCTGGACAGGGGTTCCTACGAGCAGTACTTC. Translation gives CASTLDRGSYEQYF.